The 9 T cell receptor beta chains in this list originate from one sample, sequenced in a study of blood T cell repertoires in COVID-19 (dated by TCRdb to about 2020). Libraries came from the immunoSEQ multiplex PCR assay. TCRdb's version of the immuneACCESS table is confined to in-frame rearrangements and falls short of the full clone set. An unresolved V gene accounts for under half of the shortfall where checked; the remainder is of unknown origin. Recorded for this sample are about 59,000 clones; around 86% of them occurred a single time. Roughly 28% of the sample lies in the top ten. Specimen: peripheral blood. The receptor source for this set is a woman of 80 years or more with active or convalescent COVID-19.

V is TRBV5-4 and J is TRBJ2-1, with 9 bases lining up with TRBD2. Germline V gene data show CDR1 as SGHNT and CDR2 as YYREEE (reference sequence). V lost 5 bases to trimming and J lost 9 bases; unmatched junction nucleotides: 15. The CDR3 length is 16 residues. The CDR3 spells CASSSTRGLASIEQFF. CDR3 coding DNA: TGTGCCAGCAGTTCTACCCGGGGACTAGCTTCAATTGAGCAGTTCTTC.

The V call is TRBV6-5, the J call TRBJ2-3; D is ambiguous. This CDR3 is 15 amino acids long. Germline V gene sequence: CDR1 MNHEY, CDR2 SVGAGI. Trimming removed 2 bases from V and 0 bases from J, with 9 bases in between. CDR3 coding DNA: TGTGCCAGCAGTTACACGGAGCCGAGCACAGATACGCAGTATTTT. It specifies CASSYTEPSTDTQYF.

The chain links TRBV7-2 to TRBJ2-3; 10 nucleotides match TRBD2. CDR1 is SGHTA and CDR2 is FQGNSA in the germline V gene. The CDR3 has 15 amino acids. Trimming cost V 5 bases and J 7 bases; bases outside gene matches: 9. The CDR3: CASSPGTSALNTQYF. The CDR3 DNA reads TGTGCCAGCAGCCCGGGGACTAGCGCCCTAAATACGCAGTATTTT.

This chain joins TRBV29-1 and TRBJ1-1; no reliable D call. The CDR3 contains 12 residues. From germline, CDR1 is SQVTM and CDR2 ANQGSEA. Trimming took 4 bases from V and 0 from J, leaving 6 bases between them. In DNA form, the CDR3 reads TGCAGCGTTGGAGGAATGAACACTGAAGCTTTCTTT. It specifies CSVGGMNTEAFF.

This clone was seen once. The chain uses TRBV19 and TRBJ2-7; 9 bases line up with TRBD1. CDR1 and CDR2 from the germline V gene are LNHDA and SQIVND (reference sequence). The V gene end was trimmed by 5 bases and the J gene end by 3 bases; junction bases not matched to a gene: 8. The CDR3 spans 15 residues. Written as DNA, the CDR3 is TGTGCCAGTAGTCTCGATCCGGGACAGGGCTACGAGCAGTACTTC. It specifies CASSLDPGQGYEQYF.

The chain joins TRBV12-2 to TRBJ2-3; whether TRBD2, the table's D call, matches the DNA was not checked. TRBV12-2 is listed as a pseudogene. The CDR3 runs to 18 residues. This CDR3 is CASRSLAGGQSSTDTQYF. DNA for the CDR3: TGTGCAAGTCGATCACTAGCGGGGGGACAATCTAGCACAGATACGCAGTATTTT.

CDR3 in amino acids: CASSVSSYEQYF. The DNA for the CDR3 is TGTGCCAGCAGTGTTTCCTCGTACGAGCAGTACTTC. The V call is TRBV2, the J call TRBJ2-7; D is uncertain. The germline V and J ends were trimmed by 4 bases and 4 bases, with 8 bases remaining between them. This CDR3 is 12 amino acids long. Looked up from germline, CDR1 is SNHLY and CDR2 is FYNNEI.

This chain links TRBV5-1 with TRBJ2-3; possible D gene TRBD1, 7 bases. Trimming removed 0 bases at V and 3 bases at J, with 11 bases between. The CDR3 covers 15 residues. Germline V lookup: CDR1 SGHRS, CDR2 YFSETQ. This CDR3 reads CASSLVPGGTDTQYF. The CDR3 nucleotides read TGCGCCAGCAGCTTGGTCCCAGGGGGGACAGATACGCAGTATTTT.

J is TRBJ2-3 and V is TRBV18; D gene unclear. This CDR3 is built from 18 residues. Trimming removed 2 bases at V and 0 bases at J, with 18 bases between. CDR1 KGHSH and CDR2 LQKENI come from the germline V gene. The CDR3 loop reads CASSPIITATASTDTQYF. The CDR3 bases are TGTGCCAGCTCACCAATCATAACCGCAACAGCTAGCACAGATACGCAGTATTTT.